This T cell receptor (beta chain) stems from a study of CD8+ T cells in alopecia areata. About the research overall: In an open-label trial, patients got 5 to 10 mg tofacitinib twice daily. Study-level points and caveats: Any link of baseline CD8+ expansion to response, resting on one nonresponder, remains uncertain. Whereas mice showed it more clearly, TCR sharing across patients was murkier, possibly because of HLA.

Extraction of RNA preceded its reverse transcription into cDNA, which served as the sequencing template. The table came from immunoSEQ multiplex PCR; TCRdb's copy has only in-frame clones and leaves some out. This table has 150,000 to 200,000 clones, about two thirds appearing once. Concerning this clone itself: Its target is not known.

The ends were cut back, 7 bases at V and 4 bases at J, with 16 bases in the middle. The CDR3 covers 13 residues. CDR1 SQVTM and CDR2 ANQGSEA come from the germline V gene. The treatment is: oral pan-JAK inhibitor, 5-10 mg twice daily. The source is a human donor with alopecia areata. The rearrangement joins TRBV29-1 to TRBJ2-5; weak D call: TRBD2 (6 bases). This material consisted of CD4+ T cells sorted from blood, taken at week 4, from a patient treated with tofacitinib. The CDR3 nucleotides read TGCAGCGCCGGAGGTGGTAGCGGAGAGACCCAGTACTTC. It yields the protein CSAGGGSGETQYF.